This T cell receptor beta chain was sequenced in a study of T cells in Graves' hyperthyroidism and ophthalmopathy. Blood was sampled at initial diagnosis of hyperthyroidism, prior to onset of any ophthalmopathy symptoms. The CDR3 regions of TCR beta were amplified from RNA transcripts. In the first-round RT-PCR of the TCR CDR3, the HTBI primer set was used. One entry per CDR3 protein results from TCRdb running MiXCR on the multiplex PCR reads. The sample gives about 360,000 distinct CDR3 sequences, 13% of which show up once; less than 25% is in the top ten. Germline trimming cut 4 bases from V and 4 bases from J; bases unmatched to any gene: 9. CDR1 SGHRS and CDR2 YFSETQ come from the germline V gene. The CDR3 is 15 amino acids. This clonotype has at least ten counts.

The sequencing sample was made of blood. The chain combines TRBV5-1 with TRBJ2-3, with TRBD2 matching over 7 bases. This clonotype was sampled from a man aged 25 to 40 with Graves' hyperthyroidism that later progressed to Graves' ophthalmopathy. CDR3 nucleotide sequence: TGCGCCAGCAGCGCCGGGACTACCCTTCCAGATACGCAGTATTTT. It specifies CASSAGTTLPDTQYF.